This T cell receptor beta chain was obtained from a study of OX40 agonist ivuxolimab in advanced cancers. Across the whole study: Recorded diagnoses for dose-escalation patients were hepatocellular carcinoma, melanoma, renal cell or head and neck cancer.

Broader study findings: Near-lowest levels of clonal expansion characterized partial responders at 0.1-3.0 mg/kg.

Baseline was the first blood sampling point, followed by cycle 4 day 1 and cycle 7 day 1. This CDR3 has 15 residues. From germline, CDR1 is MNHNS and CDR2 SASEGT. The V gene lost 7 bases and the J gene lost 9 bases, with 22 bases spanning the gap. Sequenced by immunoSEQ multiplex PCR; TCRdb stores in-frame clones only, minus some. This sample has about 62,000 clones, with 75% to 90% found just once. In this sample, this clone turned up once. The antigen remains unidentified. The receptor was isolated from an adult with an advanced solid tumor such as melanoma, head and neck, liver or kidney cancer. The specimen was CD4+ or CD8+ T cells sorted from blood, collected in a trial of the OX40 agonist ivuxolimab. The rearrangement joins TRBV6-1 to TRBJ2-1, with no clear D. Here the CDR3 reads CASTRSSPMSGEQFF. The CDR3 nucleotides are TGTGCCAGCACCAGGTCGTCTCCCATGTCGGGTGAGCAGTTCTTC.